One T cell receptor beta chain is described in this entry. This clone was counted once. There is no known antigen for this receptor. No base quality values were provided; no much bigger clone lies one nucleotide off. In total, roughly 670 healthy bone marrow donors made up the cohort. All cohort members were sampled while nominally healthy, although unrecorded immune exposures were likely present. The donor was CMV seronegative and was included in the group of several hundred seronegative cohort members. Each donor provided a peripheral blood sample, and peripheral blood mononuclear cells were used for TCR beta sequencing. The Qiagen DNeasy Blood Extraction Kit was used to extract genomic DNA from the blood cell samples. This sample stems from a study of cytomegalovirus exposure and HLA in healthy donors (dated by TCRdb to the late 2010s). Study-level background: An earlier analysis of some 600 of the donors reported 276 Gb of sequence data and 117 million unique TCR beta sequences obtained from about 170 million T cells. The study profiled the T cell repertoires of 500 to 800 subjects by immunosequencing and related them to cytomegalovirus serostatus. In an earlier analysis of a few hundred of the donors, high-throughput TCR beta sequencing was used to judge whether each TCR beta V gene segment behaved as functional or pseudogenic. Roughly 300 gigabases of sequencing data and tens of millions of unique TCR sequences made up an early release that covered approximately 650 HLA-typed donors. The aim of the study was to test whether cataloging public T cell receptors could identify signatures of past pathogen exposure. In the later analysis, no new phenotypic data were used to find candidate immune exposures; instead, reliance was placed on TCR beta sequences and their occurrence across donors. To predict cytomegalovirus infection status, the study brought together high-throughput TCR immunosequencing, statistical association of individual TCRs with disease status, and machine learning. A later analysis re-analyzed previously published TCR beta repertoires from 550 to 700 donors and added high-resolution HLA genotyping to study TCR occurrence patterns. Four to six DR-DQ haplotypes were handled as single units for association and clustering, since linkage in the cohort was strong. Of the approximately 400 genotyped donors, over 80% were placed in the genetic ancestry cluster associated with self-reported Caucasian donors. Alongside the repertoire data, information on donor age, sex, ethnicity and CMV serostatus was compiled. Among 300 to 500 genotyped donors of the cohort, an average of approximately 220,000 unique TCR beta nucleotide sequences was sequenced per donor, of which about 19% were non-productive. A separate validation cohort of roughly 130 different subjects was used in addition to the 666-subject first cohort. The number of typed donors differed by locus: about 620-640 for A, B, C, DRB1 and DQB1; approximately 540 for DQA1; 606 for DPA1; and around 470 for DPB1. A later genetic analysis took genome-wide SNP genotypes for about 55% of the 666 donors and used that subset as a discovery cohort. Every discovery cohort repertoire had been produced on one sequencing platform. Class I and class II HLA loci were covered by the typing at four-digit resolution. The investigation overall reported the following: Assigning TCR associations to individual alleles was difficult when HLA alleles, especially DR and DQ, strongly co-occurred. According to a later analysis, TCR association rates differed among HLA loci, with DRB1 alleles showing the most associated TCRs and HLA-C alleles showing the fewest. A later genetic analysis reported fewer N-insertions in productive TCRs among donors in an Asian-associated ancestry cluster than the roughly 720-donor mean. While some public TCRs were present in many individuals, most TCR sequences turned up only very rarely across donors. In a later analysis, most CMV-associated TCR beta chains were found to appear HLA-restricted, with HLA associations seemingly driven largely by CMV exposure. The sequencing pipeline was judged likely to have produced a cluster of highly shared sequence variants as a technical artifact. In a later genetic analysis, a missense DCLRE1C variant was associated with V-gene and J-gene trimming of TCR beta chains, and the association was replicated in an independent cohort. The study listed approximately 160 TCR beta chains as associated with cytomegalovirus. This cohort had only TCR beta chains sequenced, and the lack of alpha or paired-chain data limited which features could be detected. For the cohort, immune exposure information was limited to CMV serostatus. Because HLA typing was missing for some donors at each locus, association tests included only the typed subset. In a later analysis, about 16,000 TCR beta sequences were associated with specific HLA alleles at a false discovery rate of 0.05. In a later analysis, HLA-associated TCR beta chains were found to be more clonally expanded and to have lower generation probabilities than equally common non-associated chains. A further reported finding was that TCR beta sequences accurately predicted the HLA-A and HLA-B alleles for most subjects in the first cohort. The classifier was reported to diagnose cytomegalovirus status with high specificity and sensitivity in both the original and validation cohorts. Presence/absence analyses assumed roughly uniform sequencing depth across donors, an assumption that may not hold. A few of the identified cytomegalovirus-associated TCR beta chains were confirmed in vitro to be specific for cytomegalovirus antigens. According to a later analysis, parvovirus B19, influenza, CMV and Epstein-Barr virus appeared linked to several top co-occurrence clusters. An earlier analysis of several hundred of the donors showed that most TCR beta V segments appeared in productive rearrangements either about 90% or about 30% of the time, which broadly matched IMGT annotations. Seventeen rarely observed V segments, including chromosome 9 orphons, were excluded from the earlier analysis of a few hundred of the donors because counts were too low. The authors suggested that the approach could potentially be generalized to other disease states and immunological phenotypes. Correlated functional status among segregating V segments might be attributable to linkage disequilibrium, but an unknown experimental factor could not be ruled out. Some IMGT-functional V segments, including TRBV6-2 and TRBV6-3, could not be told apart with the 87-base-pair reads, so those segments were excluded.

The CDR3 numbers 15 residues from cysteine through phenylalanine. The read is trimmed to its CDR3 DNA, 45 bases read in frame from base 1. Sequences SGHRS (CDR1) and YFSETQ (CDR2) are obtained from the germline V gene. Between the V and J ends, shortened by 7 bases and 1 base respectively, the junction contains 14 bases. The library was built by means of the immunoSEQ multiplex PCR assay. For the multiplex PCR, a mixture combining 60 forward primers for TCR Vbeta segments and 13 reverse primers for TCR Jbeta segments was used. The CDR3 region of rearranged TCR beta genes was amplified from genomic DNA with a multiplex PCR assay. On the Illumina HiSeq System, the amplified TCR beta libraries were sequenced as 87-base-pair reads. Regarding the original processing steps: In a later analysis, 70 million to 95 million unique TCR beta chains were counted across the 500 to 700 repertoires, and approximately 9.9 million of these chains were shared by at least two donors. Raw reads were error-corrected and collapsed into unique sequences by a nearest-neighbor algorithm in which closely related sequences were merged to remove PCR and sequencing errors. CDR3 sequences were aligned to IMGT reference sequences to assign V, D and J gene segments. For a sequence to be retained, a match of at least six nucleotides to both a V gene segment and a J gene segment was required. A rearrangement was called productive if the CDR3 had no stop codons and remained in frame with V and J, and every other rearrangement was called non-productive. CDR3 was defined according to IMGT convention as the region running from the second conserved V-encoded cysteine to the conserved J-encoded phenylalanine. The earlier analysis of about 640 of the donors excluded any sequence lacking an unambiguous match to a single V gene segment. An earlier analysis of about 590 of the donors classified V segments as functional when productive rearrangements were above 56.7% and as segregating when the standard deviation between donors was above 5%. To diagnose cytomegalovirus status from the catalog of TCR beta chain sequences, a statistical classification framework was built. V and J gene assignment, in a later analysis, came from comparing TCR nucleotide sequences with IMGT/GENE-DB human TR gene sequences. Using the TCRdist pipeline, a later analysis assigned CDR3 sequences along with most-parsimonious VDJ recombination scenarios. In a later analysis, each TCR beta chain was defined by its CDR3 amino acid sequence together with its V-gene family, and reads lacking a unique V-gene family were excluded. In a later analysis, several hundred highly shared, low-generation-probability nucleotide sequences were removed to address suspected cross-contamination and a sequencing artifact. For each public chain, a later analysis derived a clonal expansion index from normalized ranks of inferred template counts within each repertoire. Generation probabilities in a later analysis came from a VDJ recombination model fitted to out-of-frame rearrangements, and those results were checked against IGoR. In a later analysis, hypergeometric tests were used to score TCR-TCR, TCR-HLA and TCR-CMV co-occurrence, with a repertoire-size bias correction applied to TCR pairs. In a later analysis, false discovery rates were estimated by permuting HLA or CMV assignments 20 times. In a later analysis, co-occurring TCRs were grouped using DBSCAN, with TCRdist sequence similarity added in when clustering inside HLA-allele-positive subsets. For co-occurrence clustering, repertoires with fewer than 30,000 or more than 120,000 public chains were excluded, along with five or six repertoires with anomalous nucleotide sharing. TCRdb retrieved this table from immuneACCESS and kept in-frame rearrangements only. Not all clones are present; in checked studies, unresolved V genes account for under half, and no reason is known for the remainder. V and J calls and clone size are copied from that table; D and trimming were computed from the DNA. The sample table holds more than 90,000 clones, of which over 60% were seen once. Of the sample, roughly 7.7% is held by the ten largest clones.

The receptor was isolated from a female donor in good health and CMV-seronegative. What was sequenced was PBMCs. The sequence links TRBV5-1 to TRBJ2-2; perhaps TRBD2 is the D gene, with 6 bases matching. The nucleotide sequence reads as follows: TGCGCCAGCGGGGTACGGGGGATGAACACCGGGGAGCTGTTTTTT. Translated, this gives CASGVRGMNTGELFF.